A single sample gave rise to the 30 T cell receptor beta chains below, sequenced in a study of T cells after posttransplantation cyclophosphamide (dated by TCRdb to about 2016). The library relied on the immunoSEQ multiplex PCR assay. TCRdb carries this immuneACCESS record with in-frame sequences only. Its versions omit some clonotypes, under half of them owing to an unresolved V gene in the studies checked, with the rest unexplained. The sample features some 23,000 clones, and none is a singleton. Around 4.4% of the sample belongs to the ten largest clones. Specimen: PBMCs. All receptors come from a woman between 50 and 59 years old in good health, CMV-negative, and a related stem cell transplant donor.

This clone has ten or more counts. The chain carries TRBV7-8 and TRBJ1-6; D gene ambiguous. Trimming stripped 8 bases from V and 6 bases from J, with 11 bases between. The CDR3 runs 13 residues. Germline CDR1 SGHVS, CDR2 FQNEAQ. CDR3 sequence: CASGDGLNSPLHF. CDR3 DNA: TGTGCCAGCGGTGACGGACTTAATTCACCCCTCCACTTT.

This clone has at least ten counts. The CDR3 region has the DNA TGTGCCAGTAGCCGTGGAGGGAACACTGAAGCTTTCTTT. Protein: CASSRGGNTEAFF. The V gene is TRBV19, the J gene TRBJ1-1; D unresolved. Per the germline V gene, CDR1 is LNHDA and CDR2 is SQIVND (reference sequence). The V end lost 6 bases, the J end lost 1 base, and 9 bases lay between the germline ends. This CDR3 comprises 13 residues.

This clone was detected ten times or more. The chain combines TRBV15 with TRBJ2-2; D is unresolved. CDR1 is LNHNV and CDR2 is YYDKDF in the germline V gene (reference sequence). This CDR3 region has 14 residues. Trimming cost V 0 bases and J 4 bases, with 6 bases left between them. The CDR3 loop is CATSRERGTGELFF. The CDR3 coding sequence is TGTGCCACCAGCAGAGAGAGAGGCACCGGGGAGCTGTTTTTT.

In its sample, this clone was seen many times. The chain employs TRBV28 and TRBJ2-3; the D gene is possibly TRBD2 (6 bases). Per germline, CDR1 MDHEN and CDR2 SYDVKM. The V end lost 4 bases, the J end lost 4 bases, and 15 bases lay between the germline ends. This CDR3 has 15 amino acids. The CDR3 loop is CASSYRDLASDTQYF. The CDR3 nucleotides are TGTGCCAGCAGTTACCGGGACTTAGCTTCAGATACGCAGTATTTT.

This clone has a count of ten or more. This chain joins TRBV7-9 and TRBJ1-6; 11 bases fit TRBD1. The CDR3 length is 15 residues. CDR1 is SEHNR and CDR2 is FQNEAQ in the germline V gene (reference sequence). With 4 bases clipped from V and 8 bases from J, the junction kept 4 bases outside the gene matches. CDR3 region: CASSSSDRGHSPLHF. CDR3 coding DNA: TGTGCCAGCAGCTCATCGGACAGGGGGCATTCACCCCTCCACTTT. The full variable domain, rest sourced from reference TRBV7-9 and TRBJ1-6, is DTGVSQNPRHKITKRGQNVTFRCDPISEHNRLYWYRQTLGQGPEFLTYFQNEAQLEKSRLLSDRFSAERPKGSFSTLEIQRTEQGDSAMYLCASSSSDRGHSPLHFGNGTRLTVT.

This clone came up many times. CDR3 coding DNA: TGTGCCAGCAGTCCCACCGGGAGTATGAACACTGAAGCTTTCTTT. This sequence encodes CASSPTGSMNTEAFF. The rearrangement joins TRBV28 to TRBJ1-1; no reliable D call. In germline, CDR1 is MDHEN, CDR2 SYDVKM. The CDR3 contains 15 residues. V was cut by 5 bases and J by 0 bases, with 13 bases left in between.

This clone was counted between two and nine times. CDR3 residues: CANQQALNNSPLHF. CDR3 sequence (DNA): TGTGCCAACCAACAGGCACTAAATAATTCACCCCTCCACTTT. The chain recombines TRBV21-1 with TRBJ1-6; the table gives TRBD1 as D, unverified against the DNA. TRBV21-1 is deemed a pseudogene. The CDR3 totals 14 residues.

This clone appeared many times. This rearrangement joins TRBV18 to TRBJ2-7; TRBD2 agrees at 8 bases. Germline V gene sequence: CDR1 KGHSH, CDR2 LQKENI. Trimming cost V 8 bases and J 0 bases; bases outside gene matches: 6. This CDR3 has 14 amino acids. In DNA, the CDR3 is TGTGCCAGCGCCGGGGGGGGAGGCTCCTACGAGCAGTACTTC. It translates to CASAGGGGSYEQYF.

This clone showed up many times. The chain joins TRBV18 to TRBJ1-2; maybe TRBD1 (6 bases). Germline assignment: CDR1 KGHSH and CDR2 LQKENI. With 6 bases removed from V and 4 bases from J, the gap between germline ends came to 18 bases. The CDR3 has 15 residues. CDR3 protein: CASSTRDTSFYGYTF. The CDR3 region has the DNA TGTGCCAGCTCGACCAGGGACACGAGCTTCTATGGCTACACCTTC.

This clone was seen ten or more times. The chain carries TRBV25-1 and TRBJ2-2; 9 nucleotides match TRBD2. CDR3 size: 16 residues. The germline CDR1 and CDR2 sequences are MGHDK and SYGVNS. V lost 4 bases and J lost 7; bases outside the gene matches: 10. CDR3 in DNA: TGTGCCAGCAGTGGGTTAGCGGGAGTAAGTGTCGGGGAGCTGTTTTTT. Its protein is CASSGLAGVSVGELFF.

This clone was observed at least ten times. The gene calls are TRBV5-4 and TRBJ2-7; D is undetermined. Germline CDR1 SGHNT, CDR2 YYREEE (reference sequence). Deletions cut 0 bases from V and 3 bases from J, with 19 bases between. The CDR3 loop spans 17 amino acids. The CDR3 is CASSLGSLNRVYYEQYF. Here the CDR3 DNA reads TGTGCCAGCAGCTTGGGGTCTCTCAACCGAGTGTACTACGAGCAGTACTTC.

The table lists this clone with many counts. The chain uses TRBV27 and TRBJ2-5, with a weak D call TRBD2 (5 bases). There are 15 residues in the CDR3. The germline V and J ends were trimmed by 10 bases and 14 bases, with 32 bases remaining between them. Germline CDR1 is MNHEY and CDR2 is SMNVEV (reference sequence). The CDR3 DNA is TGTGCCACCATGACGACCCGGGAATTCGCCTCTCGTCCTTACTTC. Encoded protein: CATMTTREFASRPYF.

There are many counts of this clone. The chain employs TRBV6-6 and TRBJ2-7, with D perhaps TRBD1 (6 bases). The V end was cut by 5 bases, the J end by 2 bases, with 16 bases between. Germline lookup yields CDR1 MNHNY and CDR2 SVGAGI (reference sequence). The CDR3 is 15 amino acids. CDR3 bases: TGTGCCAGCAGTCGCAACAGGGACCCCACCTACGAGCAGTACTTC. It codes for CASSRNRDPTYEQYF.

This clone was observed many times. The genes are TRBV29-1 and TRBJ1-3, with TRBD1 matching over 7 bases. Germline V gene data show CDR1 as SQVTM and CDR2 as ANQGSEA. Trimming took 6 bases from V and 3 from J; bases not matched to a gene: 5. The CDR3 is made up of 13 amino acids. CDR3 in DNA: TGCAGCGTCGCCAGGGGGAGTGGAAACACCATATATTTT. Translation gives CSVARGSGNTIYF. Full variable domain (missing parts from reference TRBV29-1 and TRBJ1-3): SAVISQKPSRDICQRGTSLTIQCQVDSQVTMMFWYRQQPGQSLTLIATANQGSEATYESGFVIDKFPISRPNLTFSTLTVSNMSPEDSSIYLCSVARGSGNTIYFGEGSWLTVV.

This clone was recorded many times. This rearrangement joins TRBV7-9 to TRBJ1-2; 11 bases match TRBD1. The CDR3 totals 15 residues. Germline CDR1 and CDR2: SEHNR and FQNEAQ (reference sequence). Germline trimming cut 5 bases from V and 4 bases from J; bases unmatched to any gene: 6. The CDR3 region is CASSTRDRGIYGYTF. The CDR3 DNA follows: TGTGCCAGCAGCACGCGGGACAGGGGGATCTATGGCTACACCTTC.

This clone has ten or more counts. As DNA, the CDR3 is TGTGCCAGCAGCCCCTCAGGGACGAGGGGGTATGAGCAGTTCTTC. Its protein product is CASSPSGTRGYEQFF. The rearrangement links TRBV11-2 to TRBJ2-1; D perhaps matches TRBD1 (6 bases). The CDR3 has 15 residues. CDR1 is SGHAT, CDR2 FQNNGV, per germline. Between the trimmed V and J ends, which lost 5 bases and 8 bases, there was a span of 19 bases.

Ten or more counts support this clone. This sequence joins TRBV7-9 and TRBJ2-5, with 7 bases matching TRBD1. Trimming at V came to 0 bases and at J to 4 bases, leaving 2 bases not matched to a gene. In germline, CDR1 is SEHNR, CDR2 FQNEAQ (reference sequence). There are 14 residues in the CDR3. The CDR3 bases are TGTGCCAGCAGCTTAGCAGGGGGCGGAGAGACCCAGTACTTC. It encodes CASSLAGGGETQYF.

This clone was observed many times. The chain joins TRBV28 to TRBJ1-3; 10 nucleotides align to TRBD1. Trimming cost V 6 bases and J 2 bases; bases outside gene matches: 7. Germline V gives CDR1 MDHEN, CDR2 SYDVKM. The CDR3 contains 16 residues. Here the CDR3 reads CASRSPGQGTGNTIYF. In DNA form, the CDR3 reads TGTGCCAGCAGGAGTCCGGGACAGGGGACTGGAAACACCATATATTTT.

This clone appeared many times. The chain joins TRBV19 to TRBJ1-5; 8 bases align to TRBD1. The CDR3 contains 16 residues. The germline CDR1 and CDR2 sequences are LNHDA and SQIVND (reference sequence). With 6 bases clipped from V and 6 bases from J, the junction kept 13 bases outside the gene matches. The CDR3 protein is CASRRTGLLSGQPQHF. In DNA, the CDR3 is TGTGCCAGTAGGAGGACAGGGTTATTATCCGGTCAGCCCCAGCATTTT.

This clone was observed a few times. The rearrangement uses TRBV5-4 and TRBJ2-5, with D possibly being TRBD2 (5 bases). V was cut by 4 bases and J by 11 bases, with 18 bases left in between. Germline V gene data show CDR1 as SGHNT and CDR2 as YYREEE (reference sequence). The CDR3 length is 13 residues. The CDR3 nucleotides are TGTGCCAGCAGCCCGGGTCGGGTGAGGGAGCAGTACTTC. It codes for CASSPGRVREQYF.

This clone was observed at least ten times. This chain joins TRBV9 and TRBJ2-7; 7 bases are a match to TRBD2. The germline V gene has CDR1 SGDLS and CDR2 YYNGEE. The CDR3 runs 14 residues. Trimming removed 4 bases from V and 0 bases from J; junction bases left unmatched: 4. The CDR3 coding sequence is TGTGCCAGCAGCCCTTGGGGGGGCTCCTACGAGCAGTACTTC. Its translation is CASSPWGGSYEQYF.

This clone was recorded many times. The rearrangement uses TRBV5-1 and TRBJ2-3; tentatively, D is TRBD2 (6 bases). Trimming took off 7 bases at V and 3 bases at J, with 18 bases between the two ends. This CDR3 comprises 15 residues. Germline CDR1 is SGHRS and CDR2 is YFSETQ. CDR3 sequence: CASGKGGLETDTQYF. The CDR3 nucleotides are TGCGCCAGCGGGAAGGGAGGCCTAGAGACAGATACGCAGTATTTT. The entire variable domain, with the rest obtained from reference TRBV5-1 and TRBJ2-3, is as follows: KAGVTQTPRYLIKTRGQQVTLSCSPISGHRSVSWYQQTPGQGLQFLFEYFSETQRNKGNFPGRFSGRQFSNSRSEMNVSTLELGDSALYLCASGKGGLETDTQYFGPGTRLTVL.

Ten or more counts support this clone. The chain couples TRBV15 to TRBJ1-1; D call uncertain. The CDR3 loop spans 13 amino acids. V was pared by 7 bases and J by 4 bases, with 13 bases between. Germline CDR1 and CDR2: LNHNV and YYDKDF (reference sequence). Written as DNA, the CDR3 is TGTGCCACCACCCTTAAGGGAGGCACTGAAGCTTTCTTT. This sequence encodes CATTLKGGTEAFF. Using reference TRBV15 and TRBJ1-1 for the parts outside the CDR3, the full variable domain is DAMVIQNPRYQVTQFGKPVTLSCSQTLNHNVMYWYQQKSSQAPKLLFHYYDKDFNNEADTPDNFQSRRPNTSFCFLDIRSPGLGDTAMYLCATTLKGGTEAFFGQGTRLTVV.

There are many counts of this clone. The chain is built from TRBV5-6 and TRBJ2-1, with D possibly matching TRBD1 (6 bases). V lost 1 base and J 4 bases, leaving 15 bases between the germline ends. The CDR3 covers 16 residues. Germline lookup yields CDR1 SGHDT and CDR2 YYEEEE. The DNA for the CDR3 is TGTGCCAGCAGCTTGAGACCTCAGGGGCTTTACAATGAGCAGTTCTTC. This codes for CASSLRPQGLYNEQFF.

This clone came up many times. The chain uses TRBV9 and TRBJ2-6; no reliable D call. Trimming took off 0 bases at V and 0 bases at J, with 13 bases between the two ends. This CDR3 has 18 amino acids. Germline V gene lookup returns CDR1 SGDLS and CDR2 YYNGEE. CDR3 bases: TGTGCCAGCAGCGTAGGCAATAGCTTCGTCTCTGGGGCCAACGTCCTGACTTTC. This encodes CASSVGNSFVSGANVLTF.

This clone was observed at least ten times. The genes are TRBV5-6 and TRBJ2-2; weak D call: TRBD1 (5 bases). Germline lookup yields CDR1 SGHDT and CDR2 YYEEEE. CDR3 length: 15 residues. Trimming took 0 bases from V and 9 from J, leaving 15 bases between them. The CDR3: CASSLAVRSGRELFF. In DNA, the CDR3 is TGTGCCAGCAGCTTGGCCGTCAGGTCAGGGCGGGAGCTGTTTTTT.

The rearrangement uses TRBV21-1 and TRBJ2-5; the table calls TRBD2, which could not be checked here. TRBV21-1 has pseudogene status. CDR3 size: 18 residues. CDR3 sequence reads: CASSHEIYSASRKETQYF. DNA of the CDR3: TGTGCCAGCAGCCATGAGATCTATTCGGCTAGCAGAAAAGAGACCCAGTACTTC.

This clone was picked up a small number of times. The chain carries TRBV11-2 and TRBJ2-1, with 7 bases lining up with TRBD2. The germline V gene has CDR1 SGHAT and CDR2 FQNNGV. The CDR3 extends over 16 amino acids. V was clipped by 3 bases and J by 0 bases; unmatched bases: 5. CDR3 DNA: TGTGCCAGCAGCTTTAATAGCGGGTACTCCTACAATGAGCAGTTCTTC. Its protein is CASSFNSGYSYNEQFF.

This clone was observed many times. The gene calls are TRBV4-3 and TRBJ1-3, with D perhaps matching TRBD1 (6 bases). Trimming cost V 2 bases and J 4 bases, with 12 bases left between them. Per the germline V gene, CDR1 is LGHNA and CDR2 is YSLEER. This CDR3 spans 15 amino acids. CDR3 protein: CASSQSTGPGNTIYF. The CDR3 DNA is TGCGCCAGCAGCCAATCAACAGGGCCGGGAAACACCATATATTTT.

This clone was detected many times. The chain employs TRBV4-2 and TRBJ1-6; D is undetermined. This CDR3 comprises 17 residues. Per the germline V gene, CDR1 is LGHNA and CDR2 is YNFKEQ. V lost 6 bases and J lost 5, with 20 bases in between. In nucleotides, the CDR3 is TGTGCCAGCAGTCCCGGTCGGGAAGGAGAGGATAATTCACCCCTCCACTTT. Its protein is CASSPGREGEDNSPLHF.